This passage covers 10 T cell receptor beta chains from one sample sequenced in a study of blood T cell repertoires in COVID-19. Assay used: immunoSEQ multiplex PCR; TCRdb lists only in-frame clones, some missing. The sample carries 310,000 or so clones, more than 80% recorded once. Material: PBMCs or T cells enriched from blood (not recorded which). Receptor source: a woman under 40 who had recovered from COVID-19.

The chain joins TRBV3-1 (or the pseudogene TRBV3-2) to TRBJ1-6; 7 nucleotides match TRBD1. After removal of 4 bases from V and 8 bases from J, the junction contained 23 bases not matched to a gene. In germline, CDR1 is LGHDT, CDR2 YNNKEL (reference sequence). This CDR3 contains 20 residues. CDR3: CASSPKLQGNARSDDSPLHF. The CDR3 coding sequence is TGTGCCAGCAGCCCCAAACTACAGGGGAACGCACGGAGCGATGATTCACCCCTCCACTTT.

The genes are TRBV15 and TRBJ1-6; 8 bases fit TRBD1. J lost 10 bases, V lost 2 bases, and 10 bases had no gene match. The CDR3 contains 16 residues. Germline V gene lookup returns CDR1 LNHNV and CDR2 YYDKDF (reference sequence). CDR3 nucleotide sequence: TGTGCCACCAGCAGAACCCGACAGGGGCCGGAATCACCCCTCCACTTT. The encoded protein is CATSRTRQGPESPLHF.

The chain recombines TRBV6-5 with TRBJ1-5, with 7 bases aligning to TRBD1. The germline CDR1 and CDR2 sequences are MNHEY and SVGAGI. The CDR3 is 15 amino acids. Trimming at V came to 6 bases and at J to 0 bases, leaving 5 bases not matched to a gene. The CDR3 here is CASRGTANSNQPQHF. The DNA of the CDR3 is TGTGCCAGCAGAGGGACAGCGAATAGCAATCAGCCCCAGCATTTT.

The chain uses TRBV27 and TRBJ2-7; perhaps TRBD1 as D (6 bases). Between the trimmed V and J ends, which lost 5 bases and 5 bases, there was a span of 13 bases. The germline CDR1 and CDR2 sequences are MNHEY and SMNVEV (reference sequence). The CDR3 is made up of 13 amino acids. The CDR3 here is CASSPPRGNEQYF. In DNA, the CDR3 is TGTGCCAGCAGTCCCCCCAGGGGCAACGAGCAGTACTTC.

Regarding this clone: The same CDR3 also results from other DNA sequences found in this sample. V gene TRBV6-5 combines with J gene TRBJ1-1, with a possible D match to TRBD1 (6 bases). This CDR3 region has 15 residues. V lost 0 bases and J 1 base, leaving 9 bases between the germline ends. Germline V gene lookup returns CDR1 MNHEY and CDR2 SVGAGI. CDR3 coding DNA: TGTGCCAGCAGTTACTCTAAAGGGGGGAACACTGAAGCTTTCTTT. Translating it yields CASSYSKGGNTEAFF.

The V gene is TRBV19, the J gene TRBJ1-1, with TRBD1 matching 7 bases. V shed 4 bases, J shed 3 bases, and the junction held 5 bases outside the gene matches. Per the germline V gene, CDR1 is LNHDA and CDR2 is SQIVND (reference sequence). The CDR3 is 14 residues long. The CDR3 protein is CASSTGGPDTEAFF. In DNA form, the CDR3 reads TGTGCCAGTAGTACAGGGGGTCCCGACACTGAAGCTTTCTTT.

This chain connects TRBV5-4 to TRBJ1-3; D is unclear. V lost 4 bases to trimming and J lost 8 bases, with 16 bases between them. Germline V CDR1 and CDR2: SGHNT, YYREEE (reference sequence). The CDR3 is 14 amino acids. Written as DNA, the CDR3 is TGTGCCAGCAGCGCCCCGGGGAGACGAGACACCATATATTTT. It yields the protein CASSAPGRRDTIYF.

This rearrangement joins TRBV6-2 or TRBV6-3 to TRBJ2-1; TRBD1 agrees at 11 bases. Per the germline V gene, CDR1 is MNHEY and CDR2 is SVGEGT. CDR3 length: 16 amino acids. J gave up 7 bases and V 2 bases, and 7 bases lay outside the gene matches. The CDR3 nucleotides are TGTGCCAGCAGTTACCAATGGGACAGGGGGGGGAATGAGCAGTTCTTC. It encodes CASSYQWDRGGNEQFF.

The gene calls are TRBV19 and TRBJ1-1; D is possibly TRBD1 (6 bases). Germline V gene sequence: CDR1 LNHDA, CDR2 SQIVND (reference sequence). This CDR3 comprises 16 residues. Trimming shortened V by 10 bases and J by 3 bases, and 24 bases separated the two germline ends. The CDR3 region is CATHGLLQGRDTEAFF. CDR3 sequence (DNA): TGTGCCACCCATGGACTCCTACAGGGCCGGGACACTGAAGCTTTCTTT.

This clone was picked up one time. V and J are TRBV4-3 and TRBJ2-2; TRBD2 matches at 7 bases. This CDR3 has 16 amino acids. Germline lookup yields CDR1 LGHNA and CDR2 YSLEER. With V trimmed by 2 bases and J by 6 bases, 9 bases remained unmatched. CDR3 residues: CASSQYGGRGSGELFF. As DNA, the CDR3 is TGCGCCAGCAGCCAATACGGCGGGAGAGGTTCCGGGGAGCTGTTTTTT.